These T cell receptor beta chains were read from a single sample in a study of cytomegalovirus exposure and HLA in healthy donors. TCRdb keeps only in-frame clones here, not all; method: immunoSEQ multiplex PCR. The listing contains tens of thousands of clones. The material sequenced was PBMCs. The receptors were sampled from a man aged 18 to 29 in good health and CMV-seropositive. CDR3s leave out the opening cysteine and the closing phenylalanine or tryptophan.

j_call v_call cdr3_aa
TRBJ2-7 TRBV19 ASSREATYEQY
TRBJ1-1 TRBV5-1 ASSGTGFDSEAF
TRBJ1-5 TRBV19 ASTRQGAVIQPQH
TRBJ1-2 TRBV7-2 ASSPPGGDGYT
TRBJ1-2 TRBV9 ASSVGTGDYGYT
TRBJ2-7 TRBV6-1 ASSEGDSPYEQY
TRBJ1-4 TRBV7-8 ASSHGTENGKLF
TRBJ1-6 TRBV5-1 ASSLVGSSYNSPLH
. TRBV28 ASQFAYEQY
TRBJ1-2 TRBV25-1 ASSGALDRGNYGYT
TRBJ2-7 TRBV4-2 ASSQLRGVSYEQY
TRBJ2-7 TRBV27 ASSKFIRPRTGTYEQY
TRBJ2-7 TRBV27 ASSITSGSSYEQY
TRBJ2-6 TRBV25-1 ASGTGKGGANVLT
. TRBV6-1 ASSPGHPEQY
TRBJ1-2 TRBV29-1 SVEPFGQGYT
TRBJ2-3 TRBV28 ASSLGARALADTQY
TRBJ2-3 TRBV28 ASSSRGAGGRNTQY
TRBJ2-7 TRBV19 ASSTASGLSYEQY
TRBJ2-2 TRBV6-1 ASKGLAGNTGELF
TRBJ2-7 TRBV7-9 ASSQGVEQY
TRBJ1-3 TRBV6-6 ASSFRTGTGNTIY
TRBJ1-3 TRBV25-1 ASSDSSGAGNTIY
TRBJ2-5 TRBV9 ASSPIPGTGLETQY
TRBJ2-7 TRBV28 ASSLTGPGQGNEQY
TRBJ2-3 TRBV28 ASCLAGSTDTQY
TRBJ2-1 TRBV5-4 ASSLIQRGNNEQF
TRBJ2-7 TRBV28 ASTRAPREQY
TRBJ2-1 TRBV4-2 ASSQDHMDEQF
TRBJ2-3 TRBV15 ATSRTSGSTDTQY
TRBJ2-5 TRBV7-2 ASSLGAGETQY
TRBJ1-1 TRBV10-3 AISEMETGAVNTEAF
TRBJ1-1 TRBV11-2 ASSLVTQGNTEAF
TRBJ2-3 TRBV5-1 ASRTTGGSTDTQY
TRBJ2-3 TRBV27 ASSFTSFTDTQY
TRBJ1-2 TRBV18 ASSPTTDFYGYT
TRBJ2-5 TRBV28 ASSFIRGAYETQY
TRBJ2-2 TRBV7-3 ASTSGGAGELF
TRBJ1-1 TRBV10-2 ASNPFRGYTEAF
TRBJ2-3 TRBV28 ASSSRTSGRFSTDTQY
TRBJ2-5 TRBV4-2 APRQGLIGTSGQETQY
TRBJ2-7 TRBV28 ASRIMPGTLYEQY
TRBJ2-2 TRBV7-9 ASSPPGTGELF
TRBJ1-5 TRBV10-2 ASSARQGSNQPQH